The 24 T cell receptor beta chains in this list originate from one sample, sequenced in a study of OX40 agonist ivuxolimab in advanced cancers. TCRdb keeps only in-frame clones here, not all; method: immunoSEQ multiplex PCR. The sample lists under 100,000 clones, 65% to 85% seen once, with about 4.9% in the top ten. This specimen was CD4+ or CD8+ T cells sorted from blood, taken in a trial of the OX40 agonist ivuxolimab. All receptors derive from an adult with an advanced solid tumor such as melanoma, head and neck, liver or kidney cancer.

V gene TRBV9 combines with J gene TRBJ2-2, with TRBD1 identical over 9 bases. CDR1 is SGDLS, CDR2 YYNGEE, per germline. J was trimmed by 2 bases and V by 0 bases; bases with no gene match: 8. The CDR3 consists of 18 residues. The chain's CDR3 is CASSVGVRGQGNTGELFF. In nucleotides, the CDR3 is TGTGCCAGCAGCGTAGGCGTAAGGGGACAGGGAAACACCGGGGAGCTGTTTTTT.

This chain joins TRBV13 and TRBJ1-2; 10 nucleotides match TRBD1. V trimming: 5 bases; J trimming: 9 bases; junction bases outside the gene matches: 12. CDR1 and CDR2 from the germline V gene are PRHDT and FYEKMQ (reference sequence). The CDR3 is made up of 15 amino acids. DNA of the CDR3: TGTGCCAGCAGCCCGTATGGGACAGGGGTTGTTAGCTACACCTTC. This codes for CASSPYGTGVVSYTF. Looking up the rest from reference TRBV13 and TRBJ1-2 gives the full variable domain: AAGVIQSPRHLIKEKRETATLKCYPIPRHDTVYWYQQGPGQDPQFLISFYEKMQSDKGSIPDRFSAQQFSDYHSELNMSSLELGDSALYFCASSPYGTGVVSYTFGSGTRLTVV.

The V gene is TRBV6-1, the J gene TRBJ2-5; 9 nucleotides match TRBD1. With the DNA end fitting TRBJ2-7 better, the J assignment may be wrong. This CDR3 has 15 amino acids. Germline loops: CDR1 MNHNS, CDR2 SASEGT. The CDR3 sequence: CASRIPGQGTYEQYF. CDR3 in DNA: TGTGCCAGCAGAATACCGGGACAGGGCACTTACGAGCAGTACTTC.

The chain is built from TRBV6-1 and TRBJ2-5, with unresolved D. Germline-derived CDR1 and CDR2 are MNHNS and SASEGT. The CDR3 is made up of 12 amino acids. The V end was cut by 2 bases, the J end by 4 bases, with 5 bases between. The CDR3 here is CASSELRETQYF. DNA for the CDR3: TGTGCCAGCAGTGAATTAAGAGAGACCCAGTACTTC.

The chain links TRBV4-1 to TRBJ1-5, with unresolved D. Between the trimmed V and J ends, which lost 1 base and 5 bases, there was a span of 15 bases. The germline CDR1 and CDR2 sequences are MGHRA and YSYEKL. The CDR3 sequence is 16 residues long. CDR3 sequence (DNA): TGCGCCAGCAGCCAAGCGGCGAGTACCCATGATCAGCCCCAGCATTTT. It translates to CASSQAASTHDQPQHF.

The gene calls are TRBV4-3 and TRBJ1-2; D is ambiguous. Germline V gives CDR1 LGHNA, CDR2 YSLEER. The CDR3 is 16 amino acids. The V end was cut by 6 bases, the J end by 5 bases, with 22 bases between. The CDR3 DNA is TGCGCCAGCAGTTATTCGGGCGGCGCCGTGGTTTATGGCTACACCTTC. Its translation: CASSYSGGAVVYGYTF.

This chain links TRBV19 with TRBJ1-5, with unresolved D. The germline gives CDR1 LNHDA, CDR2 SQIVND (reference sequence). Deletions cut 3 bases from V and 5 bases from J, with 11 bases between. There are 14 residues in the CDR3. CDR3 region: CASSIREAYQPQHF. For the CDR3, the DNA is TGTGCCAGTAGTATCCGAGAGGCCTATCAGCCCCAGCATTTT.

The genes are TRBV5-4 and TRBJ2-4, with TRBD2 matching 9 bases. V shed 0 bases, J shed 5 bases, and the junction held 3 bases outside the gene matches. Germline V gene data show CDR1 as SGHNT and CDR2 as YYREEE (reference sequence). This CDR3 contains 15 residues. As DNA, the CDR3 is TGTGCCAGCAGCTTGGACCTAGCGGGACAAAACATTCAGTACTTC. This sequence encodes CASSLDLAGQNIQYF.

The chain joins TRBV30 to TRBJ2-6; TRBD2 aligns across 8 bases. Per the germline V gene, CDR1 is GTSNPN and CDR2 is SVGIG (reference sequence). J was trimmed by 0 bases and V by 3 bases; bases with no gene match: 4. The CDR3 length is 16 residues. The CDR3 sequence is CAWRRGASSGANVLTF. The CDR3 nucleotides are TGTGCCTGGAGGCGGGGGGCTAGCTCTGGGGCCAACGTCCTGACTTTC.

In nucleotides, the CDR3 is TGCGCCAGCAAAGGACGGACGAACACTGAAGCTTTCTTT. Its protein product is CASKGRTNTEAFF. V gene TRBV5-1 combines with J gene TRBJ1-1; no firm D call. Germline V gene lookup returns CDR1 SGHRS and CDR2 YFSETQ. This CDR3 region has 13 residues. V lost 6 bases and J 1 base, leaving 10 bases between the germline ends.

The chain carries TRBV5-1 and TRBJ1-2; no clear D. Germline V CDR1 and CDR2: SGHRS, YFSETQ. The CDR3 is 14 residues long. Trimming removed 0 bases at V and 4 bases at J, with 10 bases between. The CDR3 is CASSLGGASYGYTF. The CDR3 nucleotides are TGCGCCAGCAGCTTGGGTGGAGCCAGCTATGGCTACACCTTC. Based on the CDR3 plus reference TRBV5-1 and TRBJ1-2, the full variable domain is KAGVTQTPRYLIKTRGQQVTLSCSPISGHRSVSWYQQTPGQGLQFLFEYFSETQRNKGNFPGRFSGRQFSNSRSEMNVSTLELGDSALYLCASSLGGASYGYTFGSGTRLTVV.

The V gene is TRBV6-4, the J gene TRBJ2-7; D is uncertain. Germline V gene sequence: CDR1 MRHNA, CDR2 SNTAGT. The CDR3 covers 12 residues. Trimming took off 2 bases at V and 4 bases at J, with 6 bases between the two ends. DNA of the CDR3: TGTGCCAGCAGTGACAGGGTGTACGAGCAGTACTTC. Translating it yields CASSDRVYEQYF.

In the case of this clone: Other DNA sequences within the sample encode an identical CDR3. This chain links TRBV7-6 with TRBJ1-2; D remains unclear. The V end was cut by 3 bases, the J end by 4 bases, with 9 bases between. Germline CDR1 reads SGHVS; CDR2 reads FNYEAQ. This CDR3 is 13 amino acids long. CDR3 amino acids: CASSFPGGYGYTF. DNA for the CDR3: TGTGCCAGCAGCTTCCCGGGAGGCTATGGCTACACCTTC.

The rearrangement links TRBV4-2 to TRBJ1-5; D not certain. The length of the CDR3 is 16 residues. V was trimmed by 1 base and J by 0 bases, leaving 10 bases between them. Germline V CDR1 and CDR2: LGHNA, YNFKEQ. The CDR3 DNA sequence: TGTGCCAGCAGCCAAGTGAGACGATATAGCAATCAGCCCCAGCATTTT. Translation: CASSQVRRYSNQPQHF.

This clone was detected once. The V call is TRBV6-6, the J call TRBJ1-6, with 9 bases fitting TRBD1. The CDR3 is 14 residues long. Germline loops: CDR1 MNHNY, CDR2 SVGAGI (reference sequence). The junction had 4 bases not matched to a gene; V was cut back by 6 bases and J by 7 bases. CDR3 bases: TGTGCCAGCAGGGAACAGGGGGCCAATTCACCCCTCCACTTT. Protein: CASREQGANSPLHF.

This clone has only a few counts. The V call is TRBV5-4, the J call TRBJ2-7; unclear D gene. Germline CDR1 SGHNT, CDR2 YYREEE (reference sequence). CDR3 length equals 12 residues. V lost 4 bases and J 7 bases, leaving 12 bases between the germline ends. Here the CDR3 DNA reads TGTGCCAGCAGCCCCGGACCTAGGGAGCAGTACTTC. Encoded protein: CASSPGPREQYF.

In this sample, this clone turned up once. The V and J genes are TRBV11-2 and TRBJ2-5; possibly TRBD1 for D (6 bases). V lost 8 bases to trimming and J lost 5 bases, with 18 bases between them. CDR3 length: 14 residues. The germline V gene encodes CDR1 SGHAT and CDR2 FQNNGV. The CDR3 spells CASANRDKYETQYF. CDR3 sequence (DNA): TGTGCCAGCGCTAACCGGGACAAATATGAGACCCAGTACTTC. The full variable domain, rest sourced from reference TRBV11-2 and TRBJ2-5, is EAGVAQSPRYKIIEKRQSVAFWCNPISGHATLYWYQQILGQGPKLLIQFQNNGVVDDSQLPKDRFSAERLKGVDSTLKIQPAKLEDSAVYLCASANRDKYETQYFGPGTRLLVL.

The chain recombines TRBV5-1 with TRBJ2-1; D not resolved. CDR1 is SGHRS and CDR2 is YFSETQ in the germline V gene. V was pared by 0 bases and J by 4 bases, with 8 bases between. The CDR3 contains 14 residues. In DNA form, the CDR3 reads TGCGCCAGCAGCTTGGAAGGGAATTACAATGAGCAGTTCTTC. It codes for CASSLEGNYNEQFF.

The chain couples TRBV7-2 to TRBJ2-7; D not resolved. Germline values: CDR1 SGHTA, CDR2 FQGNSA. Trimming shortened V by 5 bases and J by 2 bases, and 13 bases separated the two germline ends. This CDR3 is 14 amino acids long. The CDR3: CASSTQDGPYEQYF. CDR3 DNA: TGTGCCAGCAGCACCCAGGATGGGCCCTACGAGCAGTACTTC. The full variable domain, in which reference TRBV7-2 and TRBJ2-7 provide the parts outside the CDR3, is GAGVSQSPSNKVTEKGKDVELRCDPISGHTALYWYRQSLGQGLEFLIYFQGNSAPDKSGLPSDRFSAERTGGSVSTLTIQRTQQEDSAVYLCASSTQDGPYEQYFGPGTRLTVT.

This sequence joins TRBV5-1 and TRBJ2-5; tentative D call: TRBD2 (6 bases). The CDR3 is made up of 14 amino acids. Germline CDR1 is SGHRS and CDR2 is YFSETQ. Trimming left V 5 bases short and J 5 bases short, with 16 bases between. CDR3 residues: CASSSRRGTETQYF. The DNA of the CDR3 is TGCGCCAGCAGTTCCCGGCGGGGAACGGAGACCCAGTACTTC.

The chain combines TRBV10-3 with TRBJ2-1; TRBD2 aligns across 7 bases. CDR1 and CDR2 (germline): ENHRY, SYGVKD. The ends lost 4 bases at V and 6 bases at J; junction bases unmatched: 3. The CDR3 runs to 13 residues. This chain's CDR3 is CAISAASGNEQFF. CDR3 coding DNA: TGTGCCATCAGTGCGGCTAGCGGCAATGAGCAGTTCTTC.

The chain recombines TRBV19 with TRBJ1-1; the match to TRBD1 covers 9 bases. Germline CDR1 reads LNHDA; CDR2 reads SQIVND (reference sequence). With V trimmed by 6 bases and J by 1 base, 3 bases remained unmatched. This CDR3 spans 14 amino acids. The CDR3 DNA is TGTGCCAGTAGGTTGACAGGGGGGAACACTGAAGCTTTCTTT. Translating it yields CASRLTGGNTEAFF.

The J gene is TRBJ2-5, the V gene TRBV19; 8 bases line up with TRBD2. CDR1 LNHDA and CDR2 SQIVND come from the germline V gene (reference sequence). Trimming removed 7 bases from V and 4 bases from J; junction bases left unmatched: 8. There are 14 residues in the CDR3. CDR3 amino acids: CASMPSGGGETQYF. In nucleotides, the CDR3 is TGTGCCAGTATGCCATCCGGGGGGGGAGAGACCCAGTACTTC.

This chain links TRBV5-4 with TRBJ1-4; tentatively, D is TRBD1 (5 bases). This CDR3 comprises 15 residues. CDR1 is SGHNT and CDR2 is YYREEE in the germline V gene (reference sequence). V was shortened by 1 base and J by 7 bases, with 14 bases between the two germline ends. The CDR3 DNA reads TGTGCCAGCAGCTTGTCAGGGAGGGGAGGTGAAAAACTGTTTTTT. Its translation: CASSLSGRGGEKLFF.